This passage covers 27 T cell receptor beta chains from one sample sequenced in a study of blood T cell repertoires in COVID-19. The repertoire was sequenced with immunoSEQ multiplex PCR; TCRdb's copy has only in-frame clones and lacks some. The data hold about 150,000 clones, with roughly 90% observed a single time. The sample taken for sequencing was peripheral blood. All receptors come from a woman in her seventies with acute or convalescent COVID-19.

This CDR3 reads CASSLRAEPRGAVNEQFF. The CDR3, as DNA: TGTGCCAGCAGCTTAAGGGCCGAACCGCGGGGTGCGGTCAATGAGCAGTTCTTC. This chain links TRBV7-3 with TRBJ2-1; D is possibly TRBD2 (6 bases). Germline loops: CDR1 SGHTA, CDR2 FQGTGA. V was shortened by 1 base and J by 6 bases, with 22 bases between the two germline ends. This CDR3 contains 18 residues. The full variable domain, rest sourced from reference TRBV7-3 and TRBJ2-1, is GAGVSQTPSNKVTEKGKYVELRCDPISGHTALYWYRQSLGQGPEFLIYFQGTGAADDSGLPNDRFFAVRPEGSVSTLKIQRTERGDSAVYLCASSLRAEPRGAVNEQFFGPGTRLTVL.

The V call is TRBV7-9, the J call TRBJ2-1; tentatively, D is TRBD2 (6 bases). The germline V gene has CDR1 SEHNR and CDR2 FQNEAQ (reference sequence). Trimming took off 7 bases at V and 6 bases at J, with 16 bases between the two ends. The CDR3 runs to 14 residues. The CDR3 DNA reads TGTGCCAGCAATTTGGGAGGTCCGTCCAATGAGCAGTTCTTC. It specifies CASNLGGPSNEQFF.

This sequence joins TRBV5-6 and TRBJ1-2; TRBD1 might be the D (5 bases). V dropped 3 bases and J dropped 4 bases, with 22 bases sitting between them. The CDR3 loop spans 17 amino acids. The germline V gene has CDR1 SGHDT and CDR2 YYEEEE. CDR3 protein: CASSSVRDLTLFYGYTF. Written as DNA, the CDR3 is TGTGCCAGCAGCTCTGTGCGGGACCTAACGCTCTTCTATGGCTACACCTTC.

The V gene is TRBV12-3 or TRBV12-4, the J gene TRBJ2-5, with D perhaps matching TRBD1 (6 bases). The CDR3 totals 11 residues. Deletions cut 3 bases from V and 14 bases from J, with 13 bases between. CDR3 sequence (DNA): TGTGCCAGCAGTTTGGGGGCCGGGCCTTACTTC. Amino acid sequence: CASSLGAGPYF.

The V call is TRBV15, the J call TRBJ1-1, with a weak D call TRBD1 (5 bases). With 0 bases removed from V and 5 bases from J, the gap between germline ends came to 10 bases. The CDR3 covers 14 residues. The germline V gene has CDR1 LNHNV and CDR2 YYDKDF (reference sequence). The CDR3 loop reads CATSREAGWTEAFF. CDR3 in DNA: TGTGCCACCAGCAGAGAAGCAGGGTGGACTGAAGCTTTCTTT.

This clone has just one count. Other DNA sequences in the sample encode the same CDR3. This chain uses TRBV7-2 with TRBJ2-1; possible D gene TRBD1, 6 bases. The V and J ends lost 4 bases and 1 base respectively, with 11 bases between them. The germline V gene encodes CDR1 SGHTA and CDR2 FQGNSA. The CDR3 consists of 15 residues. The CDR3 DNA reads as TGTGCCAGCAGCTCGGACAGAGGTTCCTACAATGAGCAGTTCTTC. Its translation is CASSSDRGSYNEQFF.

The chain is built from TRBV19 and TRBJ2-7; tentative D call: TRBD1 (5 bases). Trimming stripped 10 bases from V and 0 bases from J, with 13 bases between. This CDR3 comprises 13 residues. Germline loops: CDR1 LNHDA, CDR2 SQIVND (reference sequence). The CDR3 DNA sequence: TGTGCCACCAGACAGAGCAGCTCCTACGAGCAGTACTTC. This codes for CATRQSSSYEQYF.

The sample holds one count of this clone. CDR3 in amino acids: CASSLSASGIYNEQFF. CDR3 in DNA: TGCGCCAGCAGCTTGTCAGCTAGCGGGATCTACAATGAGCAGTTCTTC. The chain has TRBV5-1 and TRBJ2-1; 9 positions match TRBD2. This CDR3 is built from 16 residues. The ends lost 1 base at V and 3 bases at J; junction bases unmatched: 5. Germline assignment: CDR1 SGHRS and CDR2 YFSETQ.

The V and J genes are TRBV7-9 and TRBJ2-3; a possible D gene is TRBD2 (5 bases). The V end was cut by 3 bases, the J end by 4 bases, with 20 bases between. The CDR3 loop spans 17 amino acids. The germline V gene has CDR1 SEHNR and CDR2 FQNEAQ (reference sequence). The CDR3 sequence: CASSLVFVAGGSDTQYF. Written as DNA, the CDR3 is TGTGCCAGCAGCTTGGTTTTCGTGGCGGGCGGATCAGATACGCAGTATTTT.

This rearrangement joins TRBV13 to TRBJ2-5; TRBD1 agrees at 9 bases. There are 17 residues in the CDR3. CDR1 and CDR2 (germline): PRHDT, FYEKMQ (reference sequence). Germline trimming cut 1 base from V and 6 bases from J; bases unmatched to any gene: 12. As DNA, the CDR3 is TGTGCCAGCAGCTTAGCCTACGTACAGGGGGCTTTAAAGACCCAGTACTTC. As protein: CASSLAYVQGALKTQYF.

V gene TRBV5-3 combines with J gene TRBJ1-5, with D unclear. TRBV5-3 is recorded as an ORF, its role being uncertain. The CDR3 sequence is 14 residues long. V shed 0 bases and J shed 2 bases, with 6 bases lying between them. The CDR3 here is CARSLEEGNQPQHF. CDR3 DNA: TGTGCCAGAAGCTTGGAAGAGGGCAATCAGCCCCAGCATTTT.

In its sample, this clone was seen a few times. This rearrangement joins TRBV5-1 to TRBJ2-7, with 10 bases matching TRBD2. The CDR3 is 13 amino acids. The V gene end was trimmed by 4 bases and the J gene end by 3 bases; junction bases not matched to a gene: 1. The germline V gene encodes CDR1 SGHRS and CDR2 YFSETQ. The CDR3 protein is CASSRTSGYEQYF. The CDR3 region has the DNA TGCGCCAGCAGCCGGACTAGCGGCTACGAGCAGTACTTC.

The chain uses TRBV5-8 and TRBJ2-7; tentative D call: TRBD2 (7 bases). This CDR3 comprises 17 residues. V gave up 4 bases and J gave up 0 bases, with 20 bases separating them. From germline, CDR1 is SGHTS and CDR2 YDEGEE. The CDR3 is CASSGFGLADSSYEQYF. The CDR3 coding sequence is TGTGCCAGCAGCGGGTTCGGGCTAGCGGACAGCTCCTACGAGCAGTACTTC.

The CDR3 reads CASSLVGSYEQYF. The CDR3, as DNA: TGTGCCAGCAGCTTGGTCGGCTCCTACGAGCAGTACTTC. The chain employs TRBV5-4 and TRBJ2-7; D is unresolved. The CDR3 has 13 residues. Germline values: CDR1 SGHNT, CDR2 YYREEE (reference sequence). Trimming took 0 bases from V and 0 from J, leaving 4 bases between them. The whole variable domain, remainder taken from reference TRBV5-4 and TRBJ2-7, is ETGVTQSPTHLIKTRGQQVTLRCSSQSGHNTVSWYQQALGQGPQFIFQYYREEENGRGNFPPRFSGLQFPNYSSELNVNALELDDSALYLCASSLVGSYEQYFGPGTRLTVT.

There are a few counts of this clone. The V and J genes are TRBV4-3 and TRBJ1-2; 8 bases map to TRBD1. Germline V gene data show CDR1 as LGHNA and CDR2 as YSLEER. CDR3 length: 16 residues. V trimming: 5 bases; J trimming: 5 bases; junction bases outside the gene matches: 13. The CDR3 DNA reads TGCGCCAGCAGCTCCCAGGACAGGGCAGGAGGTTATGGCTACACCTTC. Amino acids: CASSSQDRAGGYGYTF.

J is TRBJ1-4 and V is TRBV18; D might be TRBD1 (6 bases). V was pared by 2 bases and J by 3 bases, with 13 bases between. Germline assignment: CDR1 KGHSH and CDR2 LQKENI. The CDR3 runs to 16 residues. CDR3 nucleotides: TGTGCCAGCTCACCAGGGACAAGGGCCGCTAATGAAAAACTGTTTTTT. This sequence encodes CASSPGTRAANEKLFF.

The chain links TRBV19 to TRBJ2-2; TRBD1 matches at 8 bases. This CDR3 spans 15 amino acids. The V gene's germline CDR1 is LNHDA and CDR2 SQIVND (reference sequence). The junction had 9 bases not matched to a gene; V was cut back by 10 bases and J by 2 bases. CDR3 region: CATKPTGANTGELFF. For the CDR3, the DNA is TGTGCCACTAAACCGACAGGGGCCAACACCGGGGAGCTGTTTTTT.

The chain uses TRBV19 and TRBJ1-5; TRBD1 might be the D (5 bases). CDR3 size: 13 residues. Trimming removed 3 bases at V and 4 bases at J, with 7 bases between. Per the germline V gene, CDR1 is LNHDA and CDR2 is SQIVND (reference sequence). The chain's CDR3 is CASSIRANQPQHF. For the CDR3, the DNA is TGTGCCAGTAGTATCAGGGCGAATCAGCCCCAGCATTTT.

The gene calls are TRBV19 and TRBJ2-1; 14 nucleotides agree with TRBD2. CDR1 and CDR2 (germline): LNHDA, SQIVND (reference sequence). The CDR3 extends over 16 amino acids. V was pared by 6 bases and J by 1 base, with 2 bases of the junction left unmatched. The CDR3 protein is CASSRLAGGSYNEQFF. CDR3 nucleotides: TGTGCCAGTAGCCGACTAGCGGGAGGGTCCTACAATGAGCAGTTCTTC.

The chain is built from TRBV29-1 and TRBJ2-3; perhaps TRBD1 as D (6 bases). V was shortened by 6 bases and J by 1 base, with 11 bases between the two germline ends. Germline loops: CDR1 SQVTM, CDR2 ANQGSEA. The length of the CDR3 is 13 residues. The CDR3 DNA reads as TGCAGCGTCAAGGACAGACGCACAGATACGCAGTATTTT. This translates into CSVKDRRTDTQYF.

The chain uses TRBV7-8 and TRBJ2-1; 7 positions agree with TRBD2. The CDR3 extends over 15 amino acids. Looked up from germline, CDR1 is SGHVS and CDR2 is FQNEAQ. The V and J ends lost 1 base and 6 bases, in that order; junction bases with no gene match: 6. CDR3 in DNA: TGTGCCAGCAGCTTAGAAGCGGGGTTCGGCAATGAGCAGTTCTTC. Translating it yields CASSLEAGFGNEQFF.

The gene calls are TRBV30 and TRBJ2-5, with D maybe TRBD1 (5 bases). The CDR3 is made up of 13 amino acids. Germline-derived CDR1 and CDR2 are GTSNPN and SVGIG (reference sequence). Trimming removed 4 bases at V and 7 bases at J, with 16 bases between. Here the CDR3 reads CAWTWAGTGTQYF. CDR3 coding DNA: TGTGCCTGGACATGGGCAGGTACAGGGACCCAGTACTTC.

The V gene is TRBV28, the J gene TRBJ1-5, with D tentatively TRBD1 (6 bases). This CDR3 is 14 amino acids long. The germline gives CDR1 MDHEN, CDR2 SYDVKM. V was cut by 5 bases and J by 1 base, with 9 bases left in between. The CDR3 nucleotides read TGTGCCAGCAGTACAGGGTCAAGCAATCAGCCCCAGCATTTT. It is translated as CASSTGSSNQPQHF. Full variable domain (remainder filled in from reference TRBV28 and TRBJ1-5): DVKVTQSSRYLVKRTGEKVFLECVQDMDHENMFWYRQDPGLGLRLIYFSYDVKMKEKGDIPEGYSVSREKKERFSLILESASTNQTSMYLCASSTGSSNQPQHFGDGTRLSIL.

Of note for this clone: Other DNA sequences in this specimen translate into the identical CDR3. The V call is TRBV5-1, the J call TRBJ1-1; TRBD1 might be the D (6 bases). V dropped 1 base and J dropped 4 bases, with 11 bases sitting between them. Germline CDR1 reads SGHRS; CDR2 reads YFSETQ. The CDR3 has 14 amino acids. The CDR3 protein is CASSLLQGSTEAFF. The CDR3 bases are TGCGCCAGCAGCTTGTTACAGGGATCCACTGAAGCTTTCTTT.

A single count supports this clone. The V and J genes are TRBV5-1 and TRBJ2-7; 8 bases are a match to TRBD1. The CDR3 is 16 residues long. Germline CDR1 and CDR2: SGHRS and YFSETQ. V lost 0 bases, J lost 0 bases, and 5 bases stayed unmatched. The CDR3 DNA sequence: TGCGCCAGCAGCTTGGGGCAGGGGGCTATCTCCTACGAGCAGTACTTC. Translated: CASSLGQGAISYEQYF. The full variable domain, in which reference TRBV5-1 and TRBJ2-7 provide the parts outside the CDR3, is KAGVTQTPRYLIKTRGQQVTLSCSPISGHRSVSWYQQTPGQGLQFLFEYFSETQRNKGNFPGRFSGRQFSNSRSEMNVSTLELGDSALYLCASSLGQGAISYEQYFGPGTRLTVT.

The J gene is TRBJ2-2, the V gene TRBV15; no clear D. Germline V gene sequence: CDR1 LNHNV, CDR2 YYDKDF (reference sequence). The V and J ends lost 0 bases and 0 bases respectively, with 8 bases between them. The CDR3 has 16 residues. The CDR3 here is CATSREIDSNTGELFF. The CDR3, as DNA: TGTGCCACCAGCAGAGAAATAGATTCGAACACCGGGGAGCTGTTTTTT.

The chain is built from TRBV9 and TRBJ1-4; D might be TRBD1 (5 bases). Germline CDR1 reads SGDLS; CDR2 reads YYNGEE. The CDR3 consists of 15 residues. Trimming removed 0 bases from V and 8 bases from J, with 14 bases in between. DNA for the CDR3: TGTGCCAGCAGCGTAGCCGGGGGACCGCTAGAAAAACTGTTTTTT. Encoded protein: CASSVAGGPLEKLFF.